These 22 T cell receptor beta chains share one sample of origin, sequenced in a study of regulatory T cells in long-lasting Graves disease. This sample's time point: newly diagnosed GD, antithyroid drugs for less than 3 months. The TCR library was made from RNA extracted from PBMCs. Construction of the TCR beta libraries employed iRepertoire HTBI primers in conjunction with Arm-PCR of CDR3 regions. TCRdb reprocessed the multiplex PCR reads with MiXCR, giving one entry per CDR3 protein. This table has about 220,000 distinct CDR3 sequences, 15% to 20% appearing once. These data also formed part of another study, on T cells in Graves' hyperthyroidism and ophthalmopathy.

Sequencing was performed on peripheral blood mononuclear cells (PBMCs), taken at new diagnosis, from a patient treated with antithyroid drugs. The origin of the receptors is a woman aged 30 to 39 with Graves disease.

This clonotype was observed many times. V gene TRBV2 combines with J gene TRBJ2-1; TRBD2 is a possible D gene (5 bases). Per the germline V gene, CDR1 is SNHLY and CDR2 is FYNNEI. V was shortened by 8 bases and J by 0 bases, with 17 bases between the two germline ends. This CDR3 is 16 amino acids long. The CDR3 bases are TGTGCCAGCGGCGAGGGTGGCGTTAGCTCCTACAATGAGCAGTTCTTC. Protein product: CASGEGGVSSYNEQFF.

This clonotype has at least ten counts. V and J are TRBV20-1 and TRBJ1-2, with 9 positions matching TRBD1. V lost 5 bases to trimming and J lost 4 bases; unmatched junction nucleotides: 8. The CDR3 is 14 residues long. Germline assignment: CDR1 DFQATT and CDR2 SNEGSKA (reference sequence). This chain's CDR3 is CSAAPGTGSYGYTF. The CDR3 nucleotides are TGCAGTGCTGCACCCGGGACAGGGTCCTATGGCTACACCTTC.

As regards this clonotype: This sequence may be a read error, since a much larger clone differs from it by one base. J is TRBJ2-3 and V is TRBV7-2; 7 bases align to TRBD2. Germline V CDR1 and CDR2: SGHTA, FQGNSA. CDR3 length: 20 residues. Unmatched junction bases numbered 21, after V lost 1 base and J lost 5 bases. CDR3 nucleotides: TGTGCCAGCAGCTTAGTACCGACCCCGTTTGCGGGAGATACGAGAGATACGCAGTATTTT. It specifies CASSLVPTPFAGDTRDTQYF.

This chain links TRBV19 with TRBJ1-1; 7 nucleotides match TRBD1. The CDR3 consists of 16 residues. The V gene end was trimmed by 3 bases and the J gene end by 6 bases; junction bases not matched to a gene: 13. CDR1 is LNHDA and CDR2 is SQIVND in the germline V gene (reference sequence). CDR3 DNA sequence: TGTGCCAGTAGTATTGGGGACAGCCGTCGAGGCGCTGAAGCTTTCTTT. Its translation is CASSIGDSRRGAEAFF.

This clonotype has ten or more counts. The J gene is TRBJ2-5, the V gene TRBV9, with a tentative D call TRBD1 (6 bases). CDR3 length equals 14 residues. V gave up 3 bases and J gave up 3 bases, with 12 bases separating them. The germline V gene encodes CDR1 SGDLS and CDR2 YYNGEE. CDR3 DNA sequence: TGTGCCAGCAGCGCCATGGGGGCGGAAGAGACCCAGTACTTC. As protein: CASSAMGAEETQYF.

This clonotype was picked up many times. The chain couples TRBV28 to TRBJ2-7, with 11 positions matching TRBD1. The CDR3 contains 16 residues. Germline-derived CDR1 and CDR2 are MDHEN and SYDVKM. Unmatched junction bases numbered 7, after V lost 3 bases and J lost 3 bases. The CDR3 is CASSFGTGGIGYEQYF. The CDR3 region has the DNA TGTGCCAGCAGTTTTGGGACAGGGGGTATCGGCTACGAGCAGTACTTC.

This clonotype was picked up many times. V and J are TRBV6-1 and TRBJ2-1; TRBD2 agrees at 14 bases. Trimming at V came to 4 bases and at J to 7 bases, leaving 6 bases not matched to a gene. The CDR3 is 16 amino acids. Germline V gene lookup returns CDR1 MNHNS and CDR2 SASEGT. The CDR3 loop reads CASSVGTSGGRNEQFF. CDR3 sequence (DNA): TGTGCCAGCAGTGTCGGGACTAGCGGGGGAAGGAATGAGCAGTTCTTC.

This clonotype was detected ten times or more. The chain is built from TRBV3-1 and TRBJ1-2; no definite D call. The CDR3 sequence is 12 residues long. V gave up 2 bases and J gave up 3 bases, with 4 bases separating them. Germline values: CDR1 LGHDT, CDR2 YNNKEL (reference sequence). The CDR3 sequence is CASSQLHYGYTF. CDR3 nucleotides: TGTGCCAGCAGCCAACTCCACTATGGCTACACCTTC.

This clonotype was counted ten times or more. The chain uses TRBV15 and TRBJ1-6; TRBD1 agrees at 8 bases. CDR1 LNHNV and CDR2 YYDKDF come from the germline V gene (reference sequence). J gave up 9 bases and V 6 bases, and 4 bases lay outside the gene matches. This CDR3 is 13 amino acids long. CDR3 residues: CATRDTGGSPLHF. The CDR3 region has the DNA TGTGCCACCAGGGATACAGGGGGTTCACCCCTCCACTTT. Together with reference TRBV15 and TRBJ1-6, the CDR3 gives the full variable domain: DAMVIQNPRYQVTQFGKPVTLSCSQTLNHNVMYWYQQKSSQAPKLLFHYYDKDFNNEADTPDNFQSRRPNTSFCFLDIRSPGLGDTAMYLCATRDTGGSPLHFGNGTRLTVT.

Many counts were recorded for this clonotype. The chain carries TRBV2 and TRBJ1-4; 7 bases align to TRBD1. The J segment lost 1 base and the V segment lost 7 bases, leaving 6 bases of the junction unmatched. This CDR3 is 15 amino acids long. Per the germline V gene, CDR1 is SNHLY and CDR2 is FYNNEI. DNA of the CDR3: TGTGCCAGCACGGGAGGGGGCATAACTAATGAAAAACTGTTTTTT. Its translation: CASTGGGITNEKLFF.

This clonotype was seen ten or more times. The chain uses TRBV27 and TRBJ1-2, with 9 nucleotides matching TRBD1. Unmatched junction bases numbered 13, after V lost 10 bases and J lost 7 bases. This CDR3 is built from 14 residues. From germline, CDR1 is MNHEY and CDR2 SMNVEV (reference sequence). The CDR3 reads CATSTDRGVGGYTF. In nucleotides, the CDR3 is TGTGCCACTTCGACGGACAGGGGAGTGGGTGGCTACACCTTC.

This clonotype has only a few counts. J is TRBJ2-6 and V is TRBV5-1; D is unresolved. Deletions cut 1 base from V and 0 bases from J, with 5 bases between. Per germline, CDR1 SGHRS and CDR2 YFSETQ. The CDR3 contains 15 residues. Here the CDR3 reads CASSLSRSGANVLTF. The CDR3 DNA follows: TGCGCCAGCAGCTTGTCTCGCTCTGGGGCCAACGTCCTGACTTTC.

This chain connects TRBV20-1 to TRBJ2-3; 9 bases map to TRBD2. From germline, CDR1 is DFQATT and CDR2 SNEGSKA (reference sequence). The J segment lost 0 bases and the V segment lost 4 bases, leaving 11 bases of the junction unmatched. The CDR3 is made up of 17 amino acids. CDR3 nucleotides: TGCAGTGCTACTTCGCTAGCGGGACGAACTAGCACAGATACGCAGTATTTT. Translating gives CSATSLAGRTSTDTQYF.

This rearrangement joins TRBV2 to TRBJ1-5; no firm D call. Germline CDR1 is SNHLY and CDR2 is FYNNEI. This CDR3 is 13 amino acids long. V shed 6 bases and J shed 7 bases, with 13 bases lying between them. This chain's CDR3 is CASSLIMGQPQHF. DNA for the CDR3: TGTGCCAGCAGCTTAATAATGGGGCAGCCCCAGCATTTT. The whole variable domain, remainder taken from reference TRBV2 and TRBJ1-5, is EPEVTQTPSHQVTQMGQEVILRCVPISNHLYFYWYRQILGQKVEFLVSFYNNEISEKSEIFDDQFSVERPDGSNFTLKIRSTKLEDSAMYFCASSLIMGQPQHFGDGTRLSIL.

Turning to this clonotype: This clone may be a read error of a much larger clone one base away. A read error is likely, as this CDR3 ends without the conserved phenylalanine or tryptophan. The chain joins TRBV9 to TRBJ2-7; either TRBD1 or TRBD2 may fit D (5 bases each). CDR3 length equals 14 residues. Germline CDR1 is SGDLS and CDR2 is YYNGEE. V was cut by 3 bases and J by 0 bases, with 10 bases left in between. The CDR3 loop reads CASSARDRSYEQYL. Written as DNA, the CDR3 is TGTGCCAGCAGCGCGAGGGACCGCTCCTACGAGCAGTACCTC.

Here the CDR3 DNA reads TGTGCCAGCAGCCCCCTAGCATCTGTTGGTTACGAGCAGTACTTC. It specifies CASSPLASVGYEQYF. V usage is TRBV27 and J usage is TRBJ2-7; perhaps TRBD2 as D (5 bases). The ends were cut back, 6 bases at V and 4 bases at J, with 19 bases in the middle. This CDR3 comprises 15 residues. CDR1 is MNHEY and CDR2 is SMNVEV in the germline V gene (reference sequence).

In the case of this clonotype: A much larger clone differs from this one at a single base, so this may be a read error. The conserved phenylalanine or tryptophan is not found at the CDR3 terminus, so this likely reflects a read error. The J gene is TRBJ2-1, the V gene TRBV20-1; the match to TRBD2 covers 9 bases. The CDR3 is 19 amino acids. Germline-derived CDR1 and CDR2 are DFQATT and SNEGSKA (reference sequence). The ends lost 0 bases at V and 2 bases at J; junction bases unmatched: 14. The CDR3 region is CSARDLRGAGGPPYNEQFY. Written as DNA, the CDR3 is TGCAGTGCTAGAGATCTCAGAGGGGCGGGGGGGCCCCCCTACAATGAGCAGTTCTAC.

This clonotype was picked up many times. The gene calls are TRBV6-5 and TRBJ1-1; tentative D call: TRBD1 (6 bases). Germline CDR1 and CDR2: MNHEY and SVGAGI. Deletions cut 0 bases from V and 3 bases from J, with 11 bases between. This CDR3 is 15 amino acids long. Written as DNA, the CDR3 is TGTGCCAGCAGTTACTCTGGGGGCGCGGACACTGAAGCTTTCTTT. Translated: CASSYSGGADTEAFF.

This clonotype has at least ten counts. This rearrangement joins TRBV12-3 or TRBV12-4 to TRBJ2-5; TRBD1 matches 8 bases. CDR3 length: 15 residues. Germline trimming cut 3 bases from V and 4 bases from J; bases unmatched to any gene: 7. CDR3 region: CASSFTGGRRETQYF. In DNA form, the CDR3 reads TGTGCCAGCAGTTTCACAGGGGGAAGGAGAGAGACCCAGTACTTC.

This chain links TRBV11-1 with TRBJ2-3; D is unclear. V lost 1 base, J lost 0 bases, and 8 bases lay in between. The CDR3 is made up of 15 amino acids. Germline CDR1 SGHAT, CDR2 FQDESV (reference sequence). The CDR3 here is CASSLERISTDTQYF. CDR3 in DNA: TGTGCCAGCAGCTTAGAAAGGATTAGCACAGATACGCAGTATTTT.

This clonotype has more than one count but fewer than ten. J is TRBJ2-5 and V is TRBV7-2; D assignment may be TRBD1 or TRBD2 (5 bases each). The CDR3 contains 16 residues. Germline loops: CDR1 SGHTA, CDR2 FQGNSA. The V end lost 0 bases, the J end lost 4 bases, and 15 bases lay between the germline ends. DNA of the CDR3: TGTGCCAGCAGCTTAGCGTCCAGCAGTGGGGGAGAGACCCAGTACTTC. This gives the protein CASSLASSSGGETQYF.

A note on this clonotype: A read error is likely here: a far larger clone is one base away. CDR3 sequence (DNA): TGTGCCAGCAGCTTTGCCGTCGTCCCTCCCACTGAAGCTTTCTTT. Residues: CASSFAVVPPTEAFF. This sequence joins TRBV11-3 and TRBJ1-1; D call uncertain. The CDR3 runs 15 residues. Germline CDR1 and CDR2: SGHNT and YENEEA. V lost 3 bases, J lost 4 bases, and 15 bases lay in between.